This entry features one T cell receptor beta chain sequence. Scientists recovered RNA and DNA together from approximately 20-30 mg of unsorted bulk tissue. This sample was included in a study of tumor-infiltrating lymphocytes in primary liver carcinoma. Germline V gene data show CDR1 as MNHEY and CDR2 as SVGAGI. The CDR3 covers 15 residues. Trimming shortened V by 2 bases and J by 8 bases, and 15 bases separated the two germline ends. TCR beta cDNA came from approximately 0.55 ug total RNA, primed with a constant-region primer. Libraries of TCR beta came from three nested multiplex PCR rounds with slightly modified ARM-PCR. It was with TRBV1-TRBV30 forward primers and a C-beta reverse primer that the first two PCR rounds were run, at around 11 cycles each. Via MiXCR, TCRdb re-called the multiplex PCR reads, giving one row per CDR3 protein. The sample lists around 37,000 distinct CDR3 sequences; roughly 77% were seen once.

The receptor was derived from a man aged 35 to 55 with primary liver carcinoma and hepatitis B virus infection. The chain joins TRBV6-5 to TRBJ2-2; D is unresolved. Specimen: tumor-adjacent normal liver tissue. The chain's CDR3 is CASSYPSTSRGELFF. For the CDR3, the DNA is TGTGCCAGCAGTTACCCGTCGACTTCGAGGGGGGAGCTGTTTTTT.